A single sample gave rise to the 24 T cell receptor beta chains below, sequenced in a study of blood T cell repertoires in COVID-19. This table comes from immunoSEQ multiplex PCR, and its TCRdb copy is limited to in-frame clones, with some not included. The sample carries about 210,000 clones, roughly 88% recorded once. The sequenced sample was PBMCs or T cells enriched from blood (not recorded which). Receptors were obtained from a middle-aged man with acute COVID-19.

This chain joins TRBV5-6 and TRBJ2-6, with TRBD2 as a possible D gene (5 bases). CDR3 size: 15 residues. Germline lookup yields CDR1 SGHDT and CDR2 YYEEEE. Trimming took 7 bases from V and 0 from J, leaving 11 bases between them. The CDR3 sequence is CASFPRDSGANVLTF. In DNA, the CDR3 is TGTGCCAGCTTCCCTCGGGACTCTGGGGCCAACGTCCTGACTTTC.

This clone was picked up one time. J is TRBJ2-7 and V is TRBV9; possibly TRBD2 for D (6 bases). CDR1 is SGDLS, CDR2 YYNGEE, per germline. Deletions cut 2 bases from V and 6 bases from J, with 12 bases between. This CDR3 comprises 13 residues. The CDR3 nucleotides are TGTGCCAGCAGCGTCGGAGGGGAGAGCGAGCAGTACTTC. It codes for CASSVGGESEQYF.

The J gene is TRBJ1-2, the V gene TRBV3-1 (or the pseudogene TRBV3-2), with a weak D call TRBD1 (6 bases). CDR1 LGHDT and CDR2 YNNKEL come from the germline V gene (reference sequence). V lost 0 bases and J 5 bases, leaving 7 bases between the germline ends. This CDR3 has 13 residues. CDR3 DNA: TGTGCCAGCAGCCAAGAGGACAGTTATGGCTACACCTTC. It yields the protein CASSQEDSYGYTF.

The chain combines TRBV7-9 with TRBJ2-7; 12 bases agree with TRBD2. Germline trimming cut 4 bases from V and 4 bases from J; bases unmatched to any gene: 8. This CDR3 is 16 amino acids long. The germline CDR1 and CDR2 sequences are SEHNR and FQNEAQ (reference sequence). CDR3: CASSSRTSGIGYEQYF. Here the CDR3 DNA reads TGTGCCAGCAGCTCAAGGACTAGCGGGATAGGGTACGAGCAGTACTTC.

The chain has TRBV9 and TRBJ2-1; 12 bases fit TRBD2. V was pared by 3 bases and J by 5 bases, with 6 bases of the junction left unmatched. CDR3 length: 16 residues. The germline gives CDR1 SGDLS, CDR2 YYNGEE. The CDR3 sequence is CASSGVLAGGHNEQFF. The CDR3 DNA is TGTGCCAGCAGCGGAGTACTAGCGGGAGGCCACAATGAGCAGTTCTTC. Based on the CDR3 plus reference TRBV9 and TRBJ2-1, the full variable domain is DSGVTQTPKHLITATGQRVTLRCSPRSGDLSVYWYQQSLDQGLQFLIQYYNGEERAKGNILERFSAQQFPDLHSELNLSSLELGDSALYFCASSGVLAGGHNEQFFGPGTRLTVL.

V is TRBV25-1 and J is TRBJ1-2, with D perhaps matching TRBD1 (5 bases). The CDR3 consists of 12 residues. CDR1 is MGHDK, CDR2 SYGVNS, per germline. The V end lost 4 bases, the J end lost 8 bases, and 11 bases lay between the germline ends. This CDR3 reads CASSAGGWGYTF. CDR3 bases: TGTGCCAGCAGTGCGGGGGGATGGGGCTACACCTTC.

The chain joins TRBV7-2 to TRBJ1-2; 7 bases map to TRBD1. The junction had 16 bases not matched to a gene; V was cut back by 5 bases and J by 4 bases. This CDR3 is built from 17 residues. CDR1 and CDR2 (germline): SGHTA, FQGNSA. Here the CDR3 reads CASSASRRQGKGYGYTF. The CDR3 DNA reads as TGTGCCAGCAGCGCGTCTCGACGACAGGGAAAGGGCTATGGCTACACCTTC.

The genes are TRBV7-2 and TRBJ2-2; possibly TRBD1 for D (5 bases). The V gene lost 8 bases and the J gene lost 4 bases, with 14 bases spanning the gap. The germline V gene encodes CDR1 SGHTA and CDR2 FQGNSA. The length of the CDR3 is 14 residues. The CDR3 DNA reads as TGTGCCAGCGGTGGCAGGGCGGTCACCGGGGAGCTGTTTTTT. Its protein product is CASGGRAVTGELFF.

To note about this clone: The sample carries other DNA sequences with the same CDR3. The chain couples TRBV19 to TRBJ2-6, with D hard to call. V lost 8 bases to trimming and J lost 0 bases, with 8 bases between them. This CDR3 has 14 residues. Germline V lookup: CDR1 LNHDA, CDR2 SQIVND (reference sequence). The CDR3 loop reads CASSSDSGANVLTF. In nucleotides, the CDR3 is TGTGCCAGTTCCTCAGACTCTGGGGCCAACGTCCTGACTTTC.

This clone was observed a single time. V gene TRBV18 combines with J gene TRBJ1-2; D might be TRBD1 (6 bases). CDR1 KGHSH and CDR2 LQKENI come from the germline V gene. V lost 8 bases and J 3 bases, leaving 10 bases between the germline ends. The CDR3 is 12 amino acids. This CDR3 reads CASRGADYGYTF. CDR3 in DNA: TGTGCCAGCCGGGGGGCGGACTATGGCTACACCTTC.

The chain has TRBV11-2 and TRBJ2-1; 9 bases map to TRBD2. The CDR3 is 17 amino acids. Germline CDR1 SGHAT, CDR2 FQNNGV. Trimming took 4 bases from V and 4 from J; bases not matched to a gene: 11. CDR3 bases: TGTGCCAGCAGCTCCAGACCGGGACTAGCATCTTACAATGAGCAGTTCTTC. Amino acids: CASSSRPGLASYNEQFF.

V and J are TRBV9 and TRBJ2-5, with a weak D call TRBD1 (6 bases). V lost 0 bases and J 5 bases, leaving 14 bases between the germline ends. The CDR3 is 15 residues long. Germline V lookup: CDR1 SGDLS, CDR2 YYNGEE. In DNA, the CDR3 is TGTGCCAGCAGCGTAGGGACAGAGCTTGCGGAGACCCAGTACTTC. It translates to CASSVGTELAETQYF.

The chain is built from TRBV7-9 and TRBJ2-7, with TRBD2 matching over 7 bases. V lost 7 bases and J lost 5; bases outside the gene matches: 2. CDR1 is SEHNR, CDR2 FQNEAQ, per germline (reference sequence). CDR3 length: 11 residues. CDR3 sequence reads: CASTRGDEQYF. CDR3 DNA: TGTGCCAGCACCCGGGGGGACGAGCAGTACTTC.

This chain uses TRBV5-8 with TRBJ1-1; D uncertain. The CDR3 contains 15 residues. The germline CDR1 and CDR2 sequences are SGHTS and YDEGEE. V shed 1 base and J shed 1 base, with 11 bases lying between them. The chain's CDR3 is CASSLTEDQNTEAFF. CDR3 DNA sequence: TGTGCCAGCAGCTTGACAGAAGACCAGAACACTGAAGCTTTCTTT.

Only a few counts were recorded for this clone. The chain links TRBV15 to TRBJ1-5; D uncertain. V was cut by 0 bases and J by 7 bases, with 7 bases left in between. The length of the CDR3 is 13 residues. Germline assignment: CDR1 LNHNV and CDR2 YYDKDF (reference sequence). The CDR3 here is CATSRDLAQPQHF. CDR3 nucleotide sequence: TGTGCCACCAGCAGAGATTTGGCCCAGCCCCAGCATTTT.

For the CDR3, the DNA is TGTGCCAGCAGCGCGAACCAGGATGTTGAGCAGTTCTTC. Translated: CASSANQDVEQFF. The rearrangement joins TRBV9 to TRBJ2-1, with no clear D. From germline, CDR1 is SGDLS and CDR2 YYNGEE. V lost 3 bases to trimming and J lost 9 bases, with 13 bases between them. The CDR3 length is 13 residues.

This sequence joins TRBV10-1 and TRBJ1-1; TRBD1 might be the D (6 bases). The CDR3 totals 14 residues. Trimming stripped 3 bases from V and 5 bases from J, with 13 bases between. Germline loops: CDR1 WNHNN, CDR2 SYGVQD (reference sequence). The DNA of the CDR3 is TGCGCCAGCAGTGACACAGGGTCCTCAACTGAAGCTTTCTTT. This encodes CASSDTGSSTEAFF.

V is TRBV11-3 and J is TRBJ2-6; 8 bases are a match to TRBD1. Germline lookup yields CDR1 SGHNT and CDR2 YENEEA. V trimming: 5 bases; J trimming: 2 bases; junction bases outside the gene matches: 11. CDR3 size: 18 residues. Here the CDR3 reads CASSERQGSDPGANVLTF. The DNA for the CDR3 is TGTGCCAGCAGCGAACGACAGGGGTCGGACCCTGGGGCCAACGTCCTGACTTTC.

The rearrangement links TRBV4-3 to TRBJ1-2; TRBD1 is a possible D gene (6 bases). CDR3 length: 17 residues. Trimming stripped 3 bases from V and 0 bases from J, with 17 bases between. The germline gives CDR1 LGHNA, CDR2 YSLEER. The CDR3 reads CASSQSLSDRTNYGYTF. DNA of the CDR3: TGCGCCAGCAGCCAGAGTCTTTCGGACAGAACTAACTATGGCTACACCTTC.

Only one count was recorded for this clone. CDR3 sequence reads: CASSLAGGQGAEQFF. For the CDR3, the DNA is TGCGCCAGCAGCTTAGCGGGAGGGCAGGGGGCTGAGCAGTTCTTC. This chain joins TRBV5-1 and TRBJ2-1; TRBD2 matches 10 bases. J gave up 9 bases and V 2 bases, and 8 bases lay outside the gene matches. Germline loops: CDR1 SGHRS, CDR2 YFSETQ. The length of the CDR3 is 15 residues. The full variable domain, rest sourced from reference TRBV5-1 and TRBJ2-1, is KAGVTQTPRYLIKTRGQQVTLSCSPISGHRSVSWYQQTPGQGLQFLFEYFSETQRNKGNFPGRFSGRQFSNSRSEMNVSTLELGDSALYLCASSLAGGQGAEQFFGPGTRLTVL.

The chain employs TRBV30 and TRBJ1-6; 8 bases align to TRBD1. CDR1 and CDR2 from the germline V gene are GTSNPN and SVGIG (reference sequence). This CDR3 has 17 amino acids. Losses at the gene ends were 2 bases for V and 7 bases for J; bases not matched to a gene: 13. This CDR3 is CAWSPRGRGSGNSPLHF. CDR3 sequence (DNA): TGTGCCTGGAGTCCCAGGGGGCGAGGATCTGGGAATTCACCCCTCCACTTT.

Here the CDR3 reads CASSQTSSSGNTIYF. The DNA of the CDR3 is TGTGCCAGCAGCCAAACAAGTTCCTCTGGAAACACCATATATTTT. This chain uses TRBV14 with TRBJ1-3; no definite D call. Per germline, CDR1 SGHDN and CDR2 FVKESK. CDR3 size: 15 residues. V was cut by 2 bases and J by 0 bases, with 8 bases left in between.

This clone was detected once. The chain couples TRBV10-1 to TRBJ2-2, with a weak D call TRBD1 (5 bases). Between the trimmed V and J ends, which lost 4 bases and 6 bases, there was a span of 15 bases. CDR3 length: 15 amino acids. CDR1 is WNHNN and CDR2 is SYGVQD in the germline V gene (reference sequence). Here the CDR3 reads CASSARPGMAGELFF. CDR3 nucleotide sequence: TGCGCCAGCAGTGCTAGGCCAGGGATGGCCGGGGAGCTGTTTTTT.

This clone showed up just once. The genes are TRBV7-9 and TRBJ1-2; no clear D gene. Germline values: CDR1 SEHNR, CDR2 FQNEAQ (reference sequence). Deletions cut 2 bases from V and 0 bases from J, with 7 bases between. There are 14 residues in the CDR3. In nucleotides, the CDR3 is TGTGCCAGCAGCTTACCAGAAGCTAACTATGGCTACACCTTC. Its protein is CASSLPEANYGYTF.